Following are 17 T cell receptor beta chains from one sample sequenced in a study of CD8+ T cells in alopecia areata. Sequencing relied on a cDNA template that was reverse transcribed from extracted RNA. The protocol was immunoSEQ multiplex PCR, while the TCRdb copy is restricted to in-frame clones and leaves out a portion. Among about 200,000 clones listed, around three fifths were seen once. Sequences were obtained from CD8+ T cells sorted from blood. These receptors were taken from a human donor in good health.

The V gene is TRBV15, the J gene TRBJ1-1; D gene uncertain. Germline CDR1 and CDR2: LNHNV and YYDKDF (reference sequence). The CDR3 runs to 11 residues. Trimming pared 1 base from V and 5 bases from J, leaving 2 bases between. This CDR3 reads CATSRGTEAFF. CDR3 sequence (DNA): TGTGCCACCAGCAGAGGTACTGAAGCTTTCTTT. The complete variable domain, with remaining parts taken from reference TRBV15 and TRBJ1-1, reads DAMVIQNPRYQVTQFGKPVTLSCSQTLNHNVMYWYQQKSSQAPKLLFHYYDKDFNNEADTPDNFQSRRPNTSFCFLDIRSPGLGDTAMYLCATSRGTEAFFGQGTRLTVV.

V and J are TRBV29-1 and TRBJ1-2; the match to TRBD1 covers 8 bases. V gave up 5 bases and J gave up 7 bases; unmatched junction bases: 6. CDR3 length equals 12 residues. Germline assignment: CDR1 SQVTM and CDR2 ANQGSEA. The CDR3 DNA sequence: TGCAGCGTTCCCCAGGGGGCCCCTGGCTACACCTTC. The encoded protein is CSVPQGAPGYTF.

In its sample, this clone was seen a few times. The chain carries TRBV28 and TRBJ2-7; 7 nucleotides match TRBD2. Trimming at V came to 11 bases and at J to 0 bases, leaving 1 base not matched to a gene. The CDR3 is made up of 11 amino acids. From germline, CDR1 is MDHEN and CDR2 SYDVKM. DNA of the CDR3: TGTGCCTGCGGGAGCTCCTACGAGCAGTACTTC. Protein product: CACGSSYEQYF.

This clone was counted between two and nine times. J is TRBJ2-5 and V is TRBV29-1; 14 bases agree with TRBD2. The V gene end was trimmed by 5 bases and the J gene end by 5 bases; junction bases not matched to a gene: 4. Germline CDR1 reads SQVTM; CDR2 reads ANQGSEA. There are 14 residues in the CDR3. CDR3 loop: CSVRLAGGPETQYF. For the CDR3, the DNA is TGCAGCGTTCGACTAGCGGGGGGGCCGGAGACCCAGTACTTC. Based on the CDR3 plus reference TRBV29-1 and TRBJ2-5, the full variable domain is SAVISQKPSRDICQRGTSLTIQCQVDSQVTMMFWYRQQPGQSLTLIATANQGSEATYESGFVIDKFPISRPNLTFSTLTVSNMSPEDSSIYLCSVRLAGGPETQYFGPGTRLLVL.

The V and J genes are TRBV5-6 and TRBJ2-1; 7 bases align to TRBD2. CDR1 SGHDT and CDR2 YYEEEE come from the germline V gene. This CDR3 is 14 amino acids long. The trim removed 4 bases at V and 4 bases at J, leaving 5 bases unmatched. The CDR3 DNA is TGTGCCAGCAGCCTATGGACTAGTTACAATGAGCAGTTCTTC. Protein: CASSLWTSYNEQFF. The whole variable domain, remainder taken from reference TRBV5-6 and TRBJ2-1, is DAGVTQSPTHLIKTRGQQVTLRCSPKSGHDTVSWYQQALGQGPQFIFQYYEEEERQRGNFPDRFSGHQFPNYSSELNVNALLLGDSALYLCASSLWTSYNEQFFGPGTRLTVL.

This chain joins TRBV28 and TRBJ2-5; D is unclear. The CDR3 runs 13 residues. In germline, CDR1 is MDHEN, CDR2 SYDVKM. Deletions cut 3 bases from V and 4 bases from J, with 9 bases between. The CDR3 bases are TGTGCCAGCAGTTTGACGGTGGGAGAGACCCAGTACTTC. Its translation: CASSLTVGETQYF.

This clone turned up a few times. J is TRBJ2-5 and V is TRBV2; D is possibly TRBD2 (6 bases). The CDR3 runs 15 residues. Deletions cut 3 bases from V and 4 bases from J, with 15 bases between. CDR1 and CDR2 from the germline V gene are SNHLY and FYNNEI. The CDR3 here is CASSDPGTGSETQYF. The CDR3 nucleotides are TGTGCCAGCAGTGACCCCGGGACTGGATCAGAGACCCAGTACTTC.

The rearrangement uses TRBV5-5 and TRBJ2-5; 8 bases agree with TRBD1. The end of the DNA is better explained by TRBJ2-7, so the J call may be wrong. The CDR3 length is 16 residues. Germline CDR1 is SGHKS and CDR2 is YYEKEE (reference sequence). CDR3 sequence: CASSFELGQASYEQYF. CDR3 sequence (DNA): TGTGCCAGCAGCTTCGAGTTGGGACAGGCCTCCTACGAGCAGTACTTC.

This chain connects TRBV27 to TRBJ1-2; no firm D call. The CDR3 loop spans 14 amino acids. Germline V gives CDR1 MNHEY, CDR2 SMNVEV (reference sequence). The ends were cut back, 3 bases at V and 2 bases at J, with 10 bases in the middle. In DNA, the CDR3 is TGTGCCAGCAGTTTTCGGGGTACGAACTATGGCTACACCTTC. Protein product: CASSFRGTNYGYTF.

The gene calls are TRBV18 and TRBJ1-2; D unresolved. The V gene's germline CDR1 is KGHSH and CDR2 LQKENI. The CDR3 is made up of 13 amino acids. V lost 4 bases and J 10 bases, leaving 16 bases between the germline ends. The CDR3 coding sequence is TGTGCCAGCTCACGAGGCGAGGCGTGGGACTACACCTTC. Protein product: CASSRGEAWDYTF.

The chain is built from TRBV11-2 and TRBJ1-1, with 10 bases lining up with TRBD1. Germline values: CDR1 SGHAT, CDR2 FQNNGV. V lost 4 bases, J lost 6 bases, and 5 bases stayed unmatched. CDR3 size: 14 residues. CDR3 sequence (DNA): TGTGCCAGCAGCTCCTTTGGGACAGGGGCTGAAGCTTTCTTT. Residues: CASSSFGTGAEAFF. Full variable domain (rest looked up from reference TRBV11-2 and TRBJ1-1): EAGVAQSPRYKIIEKRQSVAFWCNPISGHATLYWYQQILGQGPKLLIQFQNNGVVDDSQLPKDRFSAERLKGVDSTLKIQPAKLEDSAVYLCASSSFGTGAEAFFGQGTRLTVV.

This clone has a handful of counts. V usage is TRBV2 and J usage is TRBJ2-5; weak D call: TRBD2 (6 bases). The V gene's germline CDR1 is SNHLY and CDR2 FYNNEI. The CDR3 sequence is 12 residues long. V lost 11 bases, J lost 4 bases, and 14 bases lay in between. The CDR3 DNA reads TGTGCCCCTCTCGGGAGCGGAGAGACCCAGTACTTC. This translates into CAPLGSGETQYF.

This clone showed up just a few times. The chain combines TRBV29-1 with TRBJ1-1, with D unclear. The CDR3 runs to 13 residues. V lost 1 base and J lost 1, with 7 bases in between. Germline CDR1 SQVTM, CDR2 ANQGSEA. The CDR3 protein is CSVEVGGNTEAFF. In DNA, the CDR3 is TGCAGCGTTGAAGTAGGAGGGAACACTGAAGCTTTCTTT.

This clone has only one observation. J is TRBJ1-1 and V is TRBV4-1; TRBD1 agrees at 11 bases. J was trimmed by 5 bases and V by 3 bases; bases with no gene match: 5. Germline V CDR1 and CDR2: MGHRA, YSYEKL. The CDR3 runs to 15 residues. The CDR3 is CASSHAGTGGTEAFF. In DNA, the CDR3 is TGCGCCAGCAGCCATGCCGGGACAGGGGGAACTGAAGCTTTCTTT.

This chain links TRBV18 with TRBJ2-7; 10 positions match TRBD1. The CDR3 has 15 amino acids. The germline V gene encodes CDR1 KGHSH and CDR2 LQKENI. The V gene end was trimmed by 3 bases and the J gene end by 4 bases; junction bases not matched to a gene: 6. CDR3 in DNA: TGTGCCAGCTCACCCCGGGACAGGGGTTGGTACGAGCAGTACTTC. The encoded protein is CASSPRDRGWYEQYF. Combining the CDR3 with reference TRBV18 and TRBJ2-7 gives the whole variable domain NAGVMQNPRHLVRRRGQEARLRCSPMKGHSHVYWYRQLPEEGLKFMVYLQKENIIDESGMPKERFSAEFPKEGPSILRIQQVVRGDSAAYFCASSPRDRGWYEQYFGPGTRLTVT.

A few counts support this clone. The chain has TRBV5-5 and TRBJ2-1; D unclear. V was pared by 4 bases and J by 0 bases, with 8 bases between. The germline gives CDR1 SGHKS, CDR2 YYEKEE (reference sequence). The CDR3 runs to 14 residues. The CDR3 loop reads CASSQVSSYNEQFF. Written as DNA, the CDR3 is TGTGCCAGCAGCCAGGTGAGCTCCTACAATGAGCAGTTCTTC.

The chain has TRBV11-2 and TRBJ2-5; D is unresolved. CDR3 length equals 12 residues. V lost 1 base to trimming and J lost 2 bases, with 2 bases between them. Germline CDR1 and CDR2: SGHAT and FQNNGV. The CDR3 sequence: CASSLVQETQYF. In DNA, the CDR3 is TGTGCCAGCAGCTTAGTACAAGAGACCCAGTACTTC.